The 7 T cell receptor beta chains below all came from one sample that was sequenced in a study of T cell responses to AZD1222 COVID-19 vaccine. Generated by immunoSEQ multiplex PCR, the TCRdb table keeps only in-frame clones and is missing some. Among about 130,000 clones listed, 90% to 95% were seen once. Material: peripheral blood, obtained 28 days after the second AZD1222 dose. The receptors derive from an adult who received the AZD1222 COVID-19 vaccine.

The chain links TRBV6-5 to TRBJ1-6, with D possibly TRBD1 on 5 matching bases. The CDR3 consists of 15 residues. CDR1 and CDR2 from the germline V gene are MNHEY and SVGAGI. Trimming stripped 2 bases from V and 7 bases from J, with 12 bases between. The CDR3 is CASSYAGQVNSPLHF. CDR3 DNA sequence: TGTGCCAGCAGTTACGCTGGACAAGTAAATTCACCCCTCCACTTT.

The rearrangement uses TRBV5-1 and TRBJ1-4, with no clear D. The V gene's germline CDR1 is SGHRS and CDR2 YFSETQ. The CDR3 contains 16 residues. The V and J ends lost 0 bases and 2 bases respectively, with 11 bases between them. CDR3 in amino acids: CASSLVELGTNEKLFF. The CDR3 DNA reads TGCGCCAGCAGCTTGGTTGAGTTGGGGACTAATGAAAAACTGTTTTTT.

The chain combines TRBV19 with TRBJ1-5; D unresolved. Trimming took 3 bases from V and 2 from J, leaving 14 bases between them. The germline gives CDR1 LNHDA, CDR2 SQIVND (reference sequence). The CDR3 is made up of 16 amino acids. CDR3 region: CASSMPGASGNQPQHF. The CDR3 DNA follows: TGTGCCAGTAGTATGCCGGGTGCTTCCGGCAATCAGCCCCAGCATTTT.

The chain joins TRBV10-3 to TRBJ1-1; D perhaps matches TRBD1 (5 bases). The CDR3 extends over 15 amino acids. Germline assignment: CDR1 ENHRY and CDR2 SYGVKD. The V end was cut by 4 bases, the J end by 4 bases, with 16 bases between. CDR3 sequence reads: CAISAALRGGTEAFF. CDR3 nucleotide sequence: TGTGCCATCAGTGCAGCCTTAAGGGGAGGCACTGAAGCTTTCTTT.

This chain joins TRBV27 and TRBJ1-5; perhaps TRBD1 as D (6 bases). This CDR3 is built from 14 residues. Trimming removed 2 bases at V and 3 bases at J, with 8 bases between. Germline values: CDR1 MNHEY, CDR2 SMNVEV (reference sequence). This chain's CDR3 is CASSLRGLNQPQHF. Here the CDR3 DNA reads TGTGCCAGCAGTTTACGGGGGCTCAATCAGCCCCAGCATTTT.

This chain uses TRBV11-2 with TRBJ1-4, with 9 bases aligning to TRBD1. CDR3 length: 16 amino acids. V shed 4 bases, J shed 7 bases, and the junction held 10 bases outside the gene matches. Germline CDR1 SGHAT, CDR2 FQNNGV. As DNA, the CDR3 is TGTGCCAGCAGCTCTATTATGGGACAGGGATTTGAAAAACTGTTTTTT. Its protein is CASSSIMGQGFEKLFF.

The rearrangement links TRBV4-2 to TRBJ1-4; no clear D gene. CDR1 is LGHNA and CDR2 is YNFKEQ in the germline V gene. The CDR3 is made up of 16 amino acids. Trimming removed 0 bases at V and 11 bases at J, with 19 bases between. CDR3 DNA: TGTGCCAGCAGCCAAGAAGGTCCAGGTGACGAGAAGAAACTGTTTTTT. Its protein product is CASSQEGPGDEKKLFF.